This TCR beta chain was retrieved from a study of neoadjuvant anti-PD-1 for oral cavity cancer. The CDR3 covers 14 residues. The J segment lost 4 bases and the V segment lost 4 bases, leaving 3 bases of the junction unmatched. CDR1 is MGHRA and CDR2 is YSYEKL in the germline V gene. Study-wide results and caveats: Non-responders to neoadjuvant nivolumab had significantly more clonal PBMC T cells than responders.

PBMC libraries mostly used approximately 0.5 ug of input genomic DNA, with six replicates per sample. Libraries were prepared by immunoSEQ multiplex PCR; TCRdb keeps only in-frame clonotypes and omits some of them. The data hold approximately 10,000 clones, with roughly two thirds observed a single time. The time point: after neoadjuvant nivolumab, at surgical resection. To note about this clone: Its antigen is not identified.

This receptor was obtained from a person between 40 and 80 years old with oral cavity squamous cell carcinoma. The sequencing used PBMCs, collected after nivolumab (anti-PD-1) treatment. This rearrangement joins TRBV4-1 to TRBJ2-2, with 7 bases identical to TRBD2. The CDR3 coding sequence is TGCGCCAGCAGCCCGGCGGGGGTCACCGGGGAGCTGTTTTTT. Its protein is CASSPAGVTGELFF.